This T cell receptor beta chain was observed in a study of T cells after posttransplantation cyclophosphamide. Cyclophosphamide on days +3 and +4 followed busulfan-fludarabine conditioning and a marrow graft. Sequencing used immunoSEQ multiplex PCR; TCRdb keeps in-frame clones, though not all of them. The sample lists several thousand clones; over 70% were seen once. Concerning this clone itself: Its antigen is unidentified.

Trimming shortened V by 0 bases and J by 7 bases, and 18 bases separated the two germline ends. From germline, CDR1 is SGHDT and CDR2 YYEEEE. The CDR3 is 16 amino acids. The study's findings and limits: Skin or GI-infiltrating T cells shared few TRB sequences with blood. Recipient CMV seropositivity and CMV reactivation strongly tracked TRB clonality. Later post-transplant blood repertoires were often dominated by donor CD8+ memory clones.

This chain uses TRBV5-6 with TRBJ2-3, with D maybe TRBD1 (5 bases). The material was PBMCs, obtained almost 1,500 days after allogeneic stem cell transplant with posttransplant cyclophosphamide. The clonotype originates from a male patient in his thirties who received an allogeneic stem cell transplant from a related donor, was CMV-positive, and had acute GVHD only. Some T cells may be supplied by the graft donor. The CDR3 region has the DNA TGTGCCAGCAGCTTGGGCAGACCACCAGGGATGTATACGCAGTATTTT. This sequence encodes CASSLGRPPGMYTQYF. The whole variable domain, remainder taken from reference TRBV5-6 and TRBJ2-3, is DAGVTQSPTHLIKTRGQQVTLRCSPKSGHDTVSWYQQALGQGPQFIFQYYEEEERQRGNFPDRFSGHQFPNYSSELNVNALLLGDSALYLCASSLGRPPGMYTQYFGPGTRLTVL.